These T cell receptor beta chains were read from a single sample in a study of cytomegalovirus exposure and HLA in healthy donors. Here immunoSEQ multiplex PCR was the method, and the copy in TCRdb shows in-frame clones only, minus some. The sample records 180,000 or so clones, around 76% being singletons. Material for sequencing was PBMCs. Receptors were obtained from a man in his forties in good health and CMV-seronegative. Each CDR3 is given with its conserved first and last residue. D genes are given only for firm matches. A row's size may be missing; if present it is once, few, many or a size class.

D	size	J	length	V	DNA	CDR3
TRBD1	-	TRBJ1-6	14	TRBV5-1	TGCGCCAGCAGCACTGACAGGGGGCGGTCACCCCTCCACTTT	CASSTDRGRSPLHF
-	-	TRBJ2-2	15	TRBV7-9	TGTGCCAGCAGCTTATACAGGGGGGGCACCGGGGAGCTGTTTTTT	CASSLYRGGTGELFF
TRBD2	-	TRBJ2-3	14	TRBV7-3	TGTGCCAGCAGCTTACTAGCGGGTTCAGATACGCAGTATTTT	CASSLLAGSDTQYF
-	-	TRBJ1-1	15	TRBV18	TGTGCCAGCTCACCACTAAGGGGAAGTGGCACTGAAGCTTTCTTT	CASSPLRGSGTEAFF
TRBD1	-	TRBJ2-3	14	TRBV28	TGTGCCAGCAGCGTTCAGGGGGCCACAGATACGCAGTATTTT	CASSVQGATDTQYF
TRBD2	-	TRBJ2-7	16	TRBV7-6	TGTGCCAGCAGCTTAGCCGGGGGTGGGGGGGGTGGCGAGCAGTACTTC	CASSLAGGGGGGEQYF
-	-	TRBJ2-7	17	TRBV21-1	TGTGCCAGCAGCAAATTCAGGGAGGGGACAAACCCCTACGAGCAGTACTTC	CASSKFREGTNPYEQYF
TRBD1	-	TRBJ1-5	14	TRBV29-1	TGCAGCGTTGGCGGGGACAGGGAGAATCAGCCCCAGCATTTT	CSVGGDRENQPQHF
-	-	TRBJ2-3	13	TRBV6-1	TGTGCCAGCACGATCGATAACAGCCTCCCCCAGTATTTT	CASTIDNSLPQYF
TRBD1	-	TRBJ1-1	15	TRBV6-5	TGTGCCAGCAGTTGGACAGGGCGGAGGGACACTGAAGCTTTCTTT	CASSWTGRRDTEAFF
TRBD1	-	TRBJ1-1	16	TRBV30	TGTGCCGGCGCCATCGACAGGGTATCGGTCAACACTGAAGCTTTCTTT	CAGAIDRVSVNTEAFF
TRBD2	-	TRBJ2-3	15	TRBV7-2	TGTGCCAGCAGATACACTAGCGTCGACTCAGATACGCAGTATTTT	CASRYTSVDSDTQYF
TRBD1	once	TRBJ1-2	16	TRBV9	TGTGCCAGCAGCCCTCAACCCGGGACAGGGGGCTTGGGCTACACCTTC	CASSPQPGTGGLGYTF
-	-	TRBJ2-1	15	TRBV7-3	TGTGCCAGCAGCTTAAGCGGGACCTTCTACAATGAGCAGTTCTTC	CASSLSGTFYNEQFF
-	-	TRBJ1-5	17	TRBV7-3	TGTGCCAGCAGCTTAGGACGTGGGGCAGGGAGCAATCAGCCCCAGCATTTT	CASSLGRGAGSNQPQHF
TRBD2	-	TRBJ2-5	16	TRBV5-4	TGTGCCAGCAGCTTGGCCACACCAGGCGGGAGGGAGACCCAGTACTTC	CASSLATPGGRETQYF
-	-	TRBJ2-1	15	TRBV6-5	TGTGCCAGCAGTTACACCGATGACAGGGCGGGAGAGCAGTTCTTC	CASSYTDDRAGEQFF
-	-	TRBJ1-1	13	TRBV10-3	TGTGCCACCGAGAGTCGTGTGAACACTGAAGCTTTCTTT	CATESRVNTEAFF
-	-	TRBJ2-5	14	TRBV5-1	TGCGCCAGCAGCCTACAGGGTCTCCAAGAGACCCAGTACTTC	CASSLQGLQETQYF
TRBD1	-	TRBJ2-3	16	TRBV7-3	TGTGCCAGCAGCCGCTCCCGGGACAGGGTGGCAGATACGCAGTATTTT	CASSRSRDRVADTQYF
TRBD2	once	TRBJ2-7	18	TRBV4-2	TGTGCCAGCAGCCAAGACCCGGGGGGTGAACTAGCTTCCTACGAGCAGTACTTC	CASSQDPGGELASYEQYF
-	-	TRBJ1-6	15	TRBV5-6	TGTGCCAGCATCCTAGACGCAGCCTATAATTCACCCCTCCACTTT	CASILDAAYNSPLHF
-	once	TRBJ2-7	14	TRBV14	TGTGCCAGCAGCCGTAACAGGGTGGCCTACGAGCAGTACTTC	CASSRNRVAYEQYF
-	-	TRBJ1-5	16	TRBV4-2	TGTGCCAGCAGCCAAGATGGCATCCGTGGCAATCAGCCCCAGCATTTT	CASSQDGIRGNQPQHF
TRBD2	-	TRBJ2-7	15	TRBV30	TGTGCCTGGAGTGCGACTAGCGGGAGATACTACGAGCAGTACTTC	CAWSATSGRYYEQYF
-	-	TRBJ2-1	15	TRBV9	TGTGCCAGCAGCGAATCCGGAACCATGACATATGAGCAGTTCTTC	CASSESGTMTYEQFF
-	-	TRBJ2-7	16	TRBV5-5	TGTGCCAGCAGCTTGGGCGGGGTTGCGGGCTCCTACGAGCAGTACTTC	CASSLGGVAGSYEQYF
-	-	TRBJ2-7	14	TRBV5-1	TGCGCCAGCAGCTTCAGGGGCCTCCCGAACGAGCAGTACTTC	CASSFRGLPNEQYF
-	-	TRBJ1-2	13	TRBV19	TGTGCCACTAAACAGGGAACTAACTATGGCTACACCTTC	CATKQGTNYGYTF
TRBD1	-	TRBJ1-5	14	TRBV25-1	TGTGCCAGCACTGGGACAGGGGGCAATCAGCCCCAGCATTTT	CASTGTGGNQPQHF
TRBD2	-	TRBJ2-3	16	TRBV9	TGTGCCAGCGGACGTCAAGGGACTAGGATCACAGATACGCAGTATTTT	CASGRQGTRITDTQYF
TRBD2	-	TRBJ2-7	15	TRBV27	TGTGCCAGCAGACCCTCGACTAGCGGACCCTACGAGCAGTACTTC	CASRPSTSGPYEQYF
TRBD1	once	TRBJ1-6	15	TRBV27	TGTGCCAGCAGTTTCAGACAGGGGCTTAATTCACCCCTCCACTTT	CASSFRQGLNSPLHF
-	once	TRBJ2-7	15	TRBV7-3	TGTGCCAGCAGCTTCCTCGCGGGACCCTCCTACGAGCAGTACTTC	CASSFLAGPSYEQYF
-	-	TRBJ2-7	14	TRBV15	TGTGCCACCAGCAACGGGTCTCTCTCCTACGAGCAGTACTTC	CATSNGSLSYEQYF
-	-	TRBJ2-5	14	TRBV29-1	TGCAGCGGTCGTCTTGGGGCTACTCAAGAGACCCAGTACTTC	CSGRLGATQETQYF
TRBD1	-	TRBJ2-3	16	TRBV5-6	TGTGCCAGCAGTTTGGGACAGGGGTTTTCCACAGATACGCAGTATTTT	CASSLGQGFSTDTQYF
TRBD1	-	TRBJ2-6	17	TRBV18	TGTGCCAGCTCAGTATCGGGACAGCCCTCTGGGGCCAACGTCCTGACTTTC	CASSVSGQPSGANVLTF
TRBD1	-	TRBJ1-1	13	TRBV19	TGTGCCAGTAGTCGGGACAGGGGCACTGAAGCTTTCTTT	CASSRDRGTEAFF
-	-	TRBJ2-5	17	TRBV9	TGTGCCAGCAGCGCCCAGCCGAAGGGGCGCGTGGAGGAGACCCAGTACTTC	CASSAQPKGRVEETQYF
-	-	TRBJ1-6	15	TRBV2	TGTGCCAGCAGTGAACTGAGGGGGATTGGGTCACCCCTCCACTTT	CASSELRGIGSPLHF
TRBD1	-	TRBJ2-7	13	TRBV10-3	TGTGCCATCAGTCTGAGGGACAGCTACGAGCAGTACTTC	CAISLRDSYEQYF
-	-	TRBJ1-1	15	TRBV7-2	TGTGCCAGCAGCCATCTTGACAGAGCGTACACTGAAGCTTTCTTT	CASSHLDRAYTEAFF
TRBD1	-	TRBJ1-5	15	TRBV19	TGTGCCAGTAGTATAGGGGACAGGGGCCGACAGCCCCAGCATTTT	CASSIGDRGRQPQHF
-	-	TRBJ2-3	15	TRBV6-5	TGTGCCAGCAGTTACGGGGGCGCCAACACAGATACGCAGTATTTT	CASSYGGANTDTQYF
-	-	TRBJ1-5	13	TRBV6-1	TGTGCCAGCAGTGAAGGGAGGGATCAGCCCCAGCATTTT	CASSEGRDQPQHF
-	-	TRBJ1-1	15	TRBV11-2	TGTGCCAGCAGCTCCCGTTCTACGAGGTCCACTGAAGCTTTCTTT	CASSSRSTRSTEAFF
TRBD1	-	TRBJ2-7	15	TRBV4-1	TGCGCCAGCAGCCAAGCCGGGACAGGTTCCTACGAGCAGTACTTC	CASSQAGTGSYEQYF
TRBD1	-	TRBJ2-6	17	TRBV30	TGTGCCTTGACAAGACAGGGAGAAATCTCTGGGGCCAACGTCCTGACTTTC	CALTRQGEISGANVLTF
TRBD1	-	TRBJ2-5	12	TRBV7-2	TGTGCCAGCAGCCCAAACAGGGGGACCCAGTACTTC	CASSPNRGTQYF
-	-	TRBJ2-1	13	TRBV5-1	TGCGCCAGCAGCCCTGGACTTGGCAATGAGCAGTTCTTC	CASSPGLGNEQFF